These 19 T cell receptor beta chains were sequenced from one sample in a study of post-analysis software for immune sequencing data. Overall study findings and caveats: In patients, five or six TRBV segments were more frequent than in controls, with TRBV5-6, TRBV5-1 and TRBV20-1 among them.

The library was made from cDNA and included unique molecular identifiers. TCRdb called the PCR reads again in MiXCR, with one record for every CDR3 protein. In the table there are about 620,000 distinct CDR3 sequences, roughly 40% of which are singletons. Their antigens remain unidentified. The sample taken for sequencing was blood. Receptor source: a girl aged 10 to 17 with multiple sclerosis.

The chain links TRBV29-1 to TRBJ2-5; 12 nucleotides agree with TRBD1. CDR3 length: 16 amino acids. The junction had 13 bases not matched to a gene; V was cut back by 6 bases and J by 5 bases. CDR1 SQVTM and CDR2 ANQGSEA come from the germline V gene. The CDR3 nucleotides are TGCAGCGTGACGGGACAGGGGGCTCCAGGGGGTGAGACCCAGTACTTC. Its protein product is CSVTGQGAPGGETQYF.

The chain couples TRBV12-3 or TRBV12-4 to TRBJ1-1, with 7 bases identical to TRBD1. V shed 8 bases, J shed 7 bases, and the junction held 10 bases outside the gene matches. The CDR3 length is 13 residues. In nucleotides, the CDR3 is TGTGCCAGCGAGACAGGGTCCCGCCGTGAAGCTTTCTTT. Protein product: CASETGSRREAFF.

This clonotype was picked up one time. This may be a read error: a much more frequent sequence differs by one nucleotide. The chain employs TRBV12-3 or TRBV12-4 and TRBJ1-2; D remains unclear. The CDR3 is 14 amino acids. V was clipped by 4 bases and J by 4 bases, with 13 bases between them. CDR3 loop: CASSWLVGSYGYTF. In DNA, the CDR3 is TGTGCCAGCAGTTGGCTAGTAGGGTCCTATGGCTACACCTTC.

This clonotype was recorded a few times. This sequence joins TRBV29-1 and TRBJ2-3, with D possibly matching TRBD2 (7 bases). Trimming left V 7 bases short and J 4 bases short, with 15 bases between. Germline assignment: CDR1 SQVTM and CDR2 ANQGSEA. The CDR3 length is 13 residues. CDR3: CSAVTGRADTQYF. For the CDR3, the DNA is TGCAGCGCCGTAACAGGGAGGGCAGATACGCAGTATTTT.

Note on this clonotype: An end of the junction differs from the germline gene, which may be a read error. This chain links TRBV5-1 with TRBJ2-2; 7 bases are a match to TRBD1. The germline CDR1 and CDR2 sequences are SGHRS and YFSETQ. The CDR3 sequence is 14 residues long. CDR3 sequence: CASSLTGYTGEPFF. The DNA for the CDR3 is TGCGCCAGCAGCCTGACAGGGTACACCGGGGAGCCGTTTTTT. Full variable domain (missing parts from reference TRBV5-1 and TRBJ2-2): KAGVTQTPRYLIKTRGQQVTLSCSPISGHRSVSWYQQTPGQGLQFLFEYFSETQRNKGNFPGRFSGRQFSNSRSEMNVSTLELGDSALYLCASSLTGYTGEPFFGEGSRLTVL.

This clonotype was found a few times. This rearrangement joins TRBV10-3 to TRBJ2-7, with 9 bases lining up with TRBD1. V trimming: 7 bases; J trimming: 2 bases; junction bases outside the gene matches: 6. The CDR3 sequence is 14 residues long. CDR1 ENHRY and CDR2 SYGVKD come from the germline V gene. CDR3 coding DNA: TGTGCCATCATGGACAGGGGAACAGCCTACGAGCAGTACTTC. This sequence encodes CAIMDRGTAYEQYF.

This chain connects TRBV6-5 to TRBJ1-2, with D possibly matching TRBD1 (6 bases). Trimming took 7 bases from V and 7 from J, leaving 19 bases between them. The germline V gene encodes CDR1 MNHEY and CDR2 SVGAGI. The CDR3 has 14 amino acids. The CDR3 spells CASNHNRAVGGYTF. The CDR3 nucleotides read TGTGCCAGCAACCACAACAGGGCTGTGGGTGGCTACACCTTC.

J is TRBJ2-5 and V is TRBV5-1, with 8 bases lining up with TRBD1. V lost 3 bases and J lost 2; bases outside the gene matches: 6. Germline V CDR1 and CDR2: SGHRS, YFSETQ. This CDR3 is built from 15 residues. The chain's CDR3 is CASSYRGTGQETQYF. In DNA form, the CDR3 reads TGCGCCAGCAGCTATCGTGGGACAGGTCAAGAGACCCAGTACTTC.

A few counts support this clonotype. CDR3: CASSPPTGPDRTEAFF. The CDR3 bases are TGTGCCAGCAGCCCCCCGACAGGGCCGGACCGAACTGAAGCTTTCTTT. The chain combines TRBV7-4 with TRBJ1-1; the match to TRBD1 covers 7 bases. V shed 5 bases and J 5 bases; nucleotides not matched to a gene: 14. Looked up from germline, CDR1 is SGHVT and CDR2 is SQSDAQ. The CDR3 consists of 16 residues.

This clonotype was seen more than once but under ten times. This chain joins TRBV5-1 and TRBJ2-1; 8 bases map to TRBD2. The CDR3 runs 17 residues. V trimming: 0 bases; J trimming: 2 bases; junction bases outside the gene matches: 7. The germline CDR1 and CDR2 sequences are SGHRS and YFSETQ. The CDR3 bases are TGCGCCAGCAGCTTGGGGCCCGGGACTAGTGCCTACAATGAGCAGTTCTTC. It encodes CASSLGPGTSAYNEQFF. Variable domain in full (rest from reference TRBV5-1 and TRBJ2-1): KAGVTQTPRYLIKTRGQQVTLSCSPISGHRSVSWYQQTPGQGLQFLFEYFSETQRNKGNFPGRFSGRQFSNSRSEMNVSTLELGDSALYLCASSLGPGTSAYNEQFFGPGTRLTVL.

Remarks on this clonotype: Relative to the germline gene, one junction end is altered; a read error may explain this. The chain recombines TRBV12-3 or TRBV12-4 with TRBJ2-6, with D possibly being TRBD1 (5 bases). The CDR3 extends over 13 amino acids. In DNA, the CDR3 is TGTGCCAGTATCGAGTCTGGGGCCAACGTCCGGACTTTC. Residues: CASIESGANVRTF.

The rearrangement joins TRBV15 to TRBJ2-7; D is ambiguous. CDR1 and CDR2 from the germline V gene are LNHNV and YYDKDF (reference sequence). This CDR3 region has 15 residues. Trimming took 0 bases from V and 1 from J, leaving 10 bases between them. Here the CDR3 DNA reads TGTGCCACCAGCAGAGAAATGGGGTCATCCTACGAGCAGTACTTC. This codes for CATSREMGSSYEQYF.

The rearrangement links TRBV3-1 to TRBJ2-2; D is perhaps TRBD1 (6 bases). The CDR3 covers 16 residues. CDR1 is LGHDT, CDR2 YNNKEL, per germline (reference sequence). The germline V and J ends were trimmed by 4 bases and 0 bases, with 12 bases remaining between them. The CDR3 nucleotides read TGTGCCAGCAGCCTTGGTGGGGGCTCGAACACCGGGGAGCTGTTTTTT. It is translated as CASSLGGGSNTGELFF.

The gene calls are TRBV10-3 and TRBJ2-1; 9 bases line up with TRBD2. V gave up 7 bases and J gave up 8 bases; unmatched junction bases: 12. This CDR3 spans 15 amino acids. Looked up from germline, CDR1 is ENHRY and CDR2 is SYGVKD. The chain's CDR3 is CAIKGAGGPIDEQFF. CDR3 sequence (DNA): TGTGCCATCAAGGGCGCGGGAGGGCCGATCGATGAGCAGTTCTTC.

This sequence joins TRBV29-1 and TRBJ1-5; D is possibly TRBD1 (6 bases). The V gene lost 5 bases and the J gene lost 5 bases, with 10 bases spanning the gap. CDR1 is SQVTM, CDR2 ANQGSEA, per germline. This CDR3 comprises 12 residues. As DNA, the CDR3 is TGCAGCGTTTCCGCAGGGGATCAGCCCCAGCATTTT. Encoded protein: CSVSAGDQPQHF. Variable domain in full (rest from reference TRBV29-1 and TRBJ1-5): SAVISQKPSRDICQRGTSLTIQCQVDSQVTMMFWYRQQPGQSLTLIATANQGSEATYESGFVIDKFPISRPNLTFSTLTVSNMSPEDSSIYLCSVSAGDQPQHFGDGTRLSIL.

The V gene is TRBV5-1, the J gene TRBJ2-1, with D maybe TRBD2 (6 bases). This CDR3 has 14 amino acids. The V gene lost 2 bases and the J gene lost 7 bases, with 13 bases spanning the gap. Germline V gene sequence: CDR1 SGHRS, CDR2 YFSETQ. Written as DNA, the CDR3 is TGCGCCAGCAGCTTTCAGTCTGGGGGGAATGAGCAGTTCTTC. Its protein product is CASSFQSGGNEQFF.

The chain uses TRBV6-2 or TRBV6-3 and TRBJ2-1, with 10 bases identical to TRBD2. Per germline, CDR1 MNHEY and CDR2 SVGEGT. V shed 8 bases, J shed 5 bases, and the junction held 6 bases outside the gene matches. The CDR3 is 14 amino acids. CDR3 bases: TGTGCCAGCGCAAGGACTAGCGGTAACAATGAGCAGTTCTTC. It encodes CASARTSGNNEQFF.

The chain employs TRBV20-1 and TRBJ2-3; 7 positions agree with TRBD2. Germline V CDR1 and CDR2: DFQATT, SNEGSKA (reference sequence). The CDR3 totals 14 residues. V dropped 6 bases and J dropped 0; count of bases not matched to a gene: 6. The CDR3: CSARLASSTDTQYF. CDR3 in DNA: TGCAGTGCCAGACTAGCTTCTAGCACAGATACGCAGTATTTT.

In the case of this clonotype: The junction does not match germline at one end; this may be a read error. The V and J genes are TRBV19 and TRBJ1-2; no firm D call. This CDR3 region has 13 residues. Germline V gene data show CDR1 as LNHDA and CDR2 as SQIVND (reference sequence). Written as DNA, the CDR3 is TGTGCCAGGAGTATAGGCCCTAACTATGGCTACACCTTC. This encodes CARSIGPNYGYTF.